This T cell receptor (beta chain) was obtained from a study of Ad26.COV2.S vaccination and SARS-CoV-2 variants. About the research overall: Once or twice, 56 days apart, Ad26.COV2.S was delivered intramuscularly. General study results and limits: Analytic work on TCR breadth and depth might have understated the full extent of total T cell responses.

This clone appeared a single time. Antigen unknown. Documented treatment: 19 received Ad26.COV2.S at low or high dose, single or two shots; several received placebo; per-sample allocation not given. Material that was analyzed had been drawn on day 63 after the first vaccine or placebo injection. Profiling relied on immunoSEQ multiplex PCR, and the TCRdb table lists in-frame clones only, not all of them. The sample includes about half a million clones, roughly nine tenths seen only once; the top ten take about 1.7%. Sequences were derived from peripheral blood, sampled in a trial of Ad26.COV2.S vaccine versus placebo. The TCR originated in a person between 18 and 59 years old who received the Ad26.COV2.S COVID-19 vaccine or a placebo.

The CDR3 spells CASSKTVNTEAFF. The CDR3 DNA is TGTGCCAGCAGTAAGACAGTGAACACTGAAGCTTTCTTT. This rearrangement joins TRBV7-2 to TRBJ1-1; D possibly corresponds to TRBD1 (5 bases). The V gene's germline CDR1 is SGHTA and CDR2 FQGNSA. Trimming stripped 6 bases from V and 0 bases from J, with 8 bases between. The CDR3 contains 13 residues.